These 32 T cell receptor beta chains share one sample of origin, sequenced in a study of monozygotic twins with inflammatory bowel disease. Each CDR3 protein gets one entry in TCRdb, which reprocessed the 5' RACE reads and gives no DNA. The sample totals 350,000 to 550,000 distinct CDR3 sequences. The sample was blood. The receptor source for this set is a human donor with ulcerative colitis or Crohn's disease, or a healthy co-twin of an affected twin (not recorded which).

The chain uses TRBV12-3 or TRBV12-4 and TRBJ2-7; the D call from TCRdb, TRBD1, cannot be confirmed without DNA. This CDR3 contains 15 residues. CDR3 sequence: CASSSGQTSSYEQYF.

J is TRBJ2-3 and V is TRBV3-1; TCRdb designates TRBD1, a call that cannot be tested without DNA. This CDR3 has 15 residues. Germline V gene data show CDR1 as LGHDT and CDR2 as YNNKEL (reference sequence). The CDR3 reads CASSPSPEGTDTQYF.

The J gene is TRBJ1-2, the V gene TRBV9; lacking DNA, the TRBD1 call made by TCRdb goes unchecked. This CDR3 comprises 15 residues. In germline, CDR1 is SGDLS, CDR2 YYNGEE. The CDR3 sequence is CASSDTGTVRAGYTF.

This rearrangement joins TRBV7-9 to TRBJ2-2; TCRdb's D call of TRBD1 is untestable without DNA. The length of the CDR3 is 15 residues. Germline V gives CDR1 SEHNR, CDR2 FQNEAQ (reference sequence). CDR3 sequence: CASSLGQQNTGELFF. The full variable domain, rest sourced from reference TRBV7-9 and TRBJ2-2, is DTGVSQNPRHKITKRGQNVTFRCDPISEHNRLYWYRQTLGQGPEFLTYFQNEAQLEKSRLLSDRFSAERPKGSFSTLEIQRTEQGDSAMYLCASSLGQQNTGELFFGEGSRLTVL.

This rearrangement joins TRBV7-2 to TRBJ2-7; TCRdb lists TRBD1, though no DNA is available to test this call. The CDR3 length is 15 residues. CDR1 is SGHTA, CDR2 FQGNSA, per germline. CDR3 region: CASSLDWTESYEQYF.

This CDR3 reads CASSLGGGQINEQFF. The rearrangement links TRBV7-9 to TRBJ2-1; the D call of TRBD1 rests on TCRdb alone, since no DNA is present to check it. The CDR3 loop spans 15 amino acids. Germline V gene sequence: CDR1 SEHNR, CDR2 FQNEAQ (reference sequence).

This chain connects TRBV2 to TRBJ1-1. This CDR3 contains 16 residues. Germline-derived CDR1 and CDR2 are SNHLY and FYNNEI. The CDR3 loop is CASSEGGGWKNTEAFF.

The chain combines TRBV20-1 with TRBJ2-3. CDR1 and CDR2 (germline): DFQATT, SNEGSKA (reference sequence). The CDR3 totals 13 residues. CDR3 loop: CSGVGSKTDTQYF.

The chain employs TRBV7-2 and TRBJ2-5. The CDR3 runs to 13 residues. Germline CDR1 reads SGHTA; CDR2 reads FQGNSA. CDR3 in amino acids: CASSSEPLGTQYF.

The V gene is TRBV15, the J gene TRBJ2-7. This CDR3 has 13 amino acids. Germline assignment: CDR1 LNHNV and CDR2 YYDKDF (reference sequence). The CDR3 region is CATSRGSSYEQYF.

This chain joins TRBV3-1 and TRBJ1-5; TCRdb's D call, TRBD1, is unchecked because there is no DNA. Germline CDR1 is LGHDT and CDR2 is YNNKEL (reference sequence). The CDR3 has 13 amino acids. CDR3 sequence reads: CASSPQGSLAQHF.

The chain has TRBV7-8 and TRBJ2-1; TCRdb indicates TRBD1, and absent DNA this call remains unverified. The germline V gene encodes CDR1 SGHVS and CDR2 FQNEAQ. CDR3 size: 16 residues. CDR3: CASSPNRQGAWNEQFF.

The rearrangement uses TRBV2 and TRBJ2-1; checking the TCRdb D call of TRBD2 is not possible without DNA. From germline, CDR1 is SNHLY and CDR2 FYNNEI. The CDR3 runs to 15 residues. CDR3 sequence: CASRYGTSGTNEQFF.

This chain joins TRBV27 and TRBJ2-5; the D call of TRBD2 rests on TCRdb alone, since no DNA is present to check it. Germline V gene data show CDR1 as MNHEY and CDR2 as SMNVEV (reference sequence). CDR3 length: 18 amino acids. The CDR3: CASSPGLAGGVYQETQYF.

V gene TRBV28 combines with J gene TRBJ2-4. The CDR3 has 12 amino acids. Looked up from germline, CDR1 is MDHEN and CDR2 is SYDVKM. CDR3 sequence: CASSGDTNIQYF.

The J gene is TRBJ1-2, the V gene TRBV24-1; checking the TCRdb D call of TRBD1 is not possible without DNA. Germline CDR1 KGHDR, CDR2 SFDVKD. The CDR3 is 14 residues long. CDR3 loop: CATSDPGPDTGYTF.

The chain couples TRBV10-3 to TRBJ2-3. Germline lookup yields CDR1 ENHRY and CDR2 SYGVKD. The CDR3 totals 14 residues. CDR3 loop: CAISESIVTDTQYF.

The rearrangement links TRBV20-1 to TRBJ2-7; TCRdb's D gene call, TRBD1, goes unchecked for lack of DNA. This CDR3 spans 15 amino acids. CDR1 DFQATT and CDR2 SNEGSKA come from the germline V gene (reference sequence). CDR3: CSARDSTGPGYEQYF.

The rearrangement uses TRBV7-2 and TRBJ2-3; TCRdb picks TRBD1, but there is no DNA to check that call. The CDR3 covers 15 residues. From germline, CDR1 is SGHTA and CDR2 FQGNSA. CDR3 amino acids: CASSLDKGSTDTQYF.

The V and J genes are TRBV5-4 and TRBJ2-7; TCRdb reports TRBD1, a call that lacks DNA to check it against. Germline assignment: CDR1 SGHNT and CDR2 YYREEE (reference sequence). The CDR3 runs to 16 residues. The chain's CDR3 is CASSLAVGTAIYEQYF.

V is TRBV24-1 and J is TRBJ2-7; no DNA is available, so the TRBD1 call from TCRdb remains unchecked. The germline gives CDR1 KGHDR, CDR2 SFDVKD. The CDR3 is 13 residues long. CDR3 residues: CATSDPPSGEQYF.

The V gene is TRBV3-1, the J gene TRBJ1-1; TCRdb's assignment of TRBD1 cannot be checked, as there is no DNA. The CDR3 is 15 amino acids. Germline values: CDR1 LGHDT, CDR2 YNNKEL (reference sequence). The CDR3 here is CASSPKISGRTEAFF.

This rearrangement joins TRBV11-2 to TRBJ1-4; with no DNA, the TCRdb D assignment of TRBD1 cannot be verified. Per the germline V gene, CDR1 is SGHAT and CDR2 is FQNNGV. The CDR3 is 14 amino acids. The CDR3 sequence: CASSPGTENEKLFF. The entire variable domain, with the rest obtained from reference TRBV11-2 and TRBJ1-4, is as follows: EAGVAQSPRYKIIEKRQSVAFWCNPISGHATLYWYQQILGQGPKLLIQFQNNGVVDDSQLPKDRFSAERLKGVDSTLKIQPAKLEDSAVYLCASSPGTENEKLFFGSGTQLSVL.

This chain connects TRBV4-2 to TRBJ2-3; TCRdb's D call of TRBD2 is untestable without DNA. This CDR3 region has 16 residues. Germline V gives CDR1 LGHNA, CDR2 YNFKEQ. The CDR3 loop is CASSLRAAGVPDTQYF.

The chain recombines TRBV4-2 with TRBJ2-1; TCRdb lists TRBD2, though no DNA is available to test this call. The CDR3 spans 16 residues. CDR1 LGHNA and CDR2 YNFKEQ come from the germline V gene. CDR3: CASSQKRGGSYNEQFF.

The rearrangement uses TRBV7-9 and TRBJ2-1. Germline V gene data show CDR1 as SEHNR and CDR2 as FQNEAQ (reference sequence). The CDR3 totals 12 residues. The CDR3 sequence: CASSLFIDEQFF. Full variable domain (missing parts from reference TRBV7-9 and TRBJ2-1): DTGVSQNPRHKITKRGQNVTFRCDPISEHNRLYWYRQTLGQGPEFLTYFQNEAQLEKSRLLSDRFSAERPKGSFSTLEIQRTEQGDSAMYLCASSLFIDEQFFGPGTRLTVL.

The chain is built from TRBV11-1 and TRBJ2-3. Germline CDR1 reads SGHAT; CDR2 reads FQDESV (reference sequence). This CDR3 has 16 residues. The CDR3 is CASSLARGRHTDTQYF.

The V gene is TRBV5-1, the J gene TRBJ2-3; the D call of TRBD1 rests on TCRdb alone, since no DNA is present to check it. The CDR3 is 16 residues long. Germline V CDR1 and CDR2: SGHRS, YFSETQ. The CDR3 sequence: CASSTSGGARTDTQYF.

The rearrangement links TRBV19 to TRBJ1-4. The CDR3 extends over 12 amino acids. Germline V gives CDR1 LNHDA, CDR2 SQIVND (reference sequence). The CDR3 region is CASSTPYEKLFF.

The V and J genes are TRBV27 and TRBJ2-1. The germline V gene encodes CDR1 MNHEY and CDR2 SMNVEV (reference sequence). The CDR3 consists of 14 residues. The CDR3 loop reads CASSLSYLYNEQFF.

The chain carries TRBV9 and TRBJ1-2. Germline V lookup: CDR1 SGDLS, CDR2 YYNGEE. CDR3 length: 15 amino acids. CDR3 region: CASSGRMTANYGYTF. Full variable domain (missing parts from reference TRBV9 and TRBJ1-2): DSGVTQTPKHLITATGQRVTLRCSPRSGDLSVYWYQQSLDQGLQFLIQYYNGEERAKGNILERFSAQQFPDLHSELNLSSLELGDSALYFCASSGRMTANYGYTFGSGTRLTVV.

The gene calls are TRBV7-9 and TRBJ1-4. The CDR3 runs 14 residues. Germline V gene lookup returns CDR1 SEHNR and CDR2 FQNEAQ (reference sequence). The CDR3 reads CASKGPTHNEKLFF.